One sample yielded the 20 T cell receptor beta chains listed below, sequenced in a study of T-cell memory formation after mild COVID-19 (TCRdb year 2021). Library construction relied on 5' RACE. Sequencing instrument: Illumina NovaSeq 6000. TCRdb's own reprocessing of the public reads used fastp at Q25 and MiXCR and kept productive beta chains. Each entry merges the rows of one CDR3 protein and shows their most common DNA and genes. Across this sample there are almost 250,000 distinct CDR3 sequences, with just over 15% seen only once. The ten largest clones capture 2.1% of the sample. Sequences were obtained from PBMCs or a T cell subset sorted from them (not recorded which). The receptors originated from an adult woman who had mild COVID-19 (a few samples of this study predate the infection). The sample titles of this study are shuffled in the database, so cell type and time point are left out; the donor was told from shared clones.

V and J are TRBV29-1 and TRBJ2-7, with 9 bases lining up with TRBD1. CDR3 length: 12 amino acids. The junction had 4 bases not matched to a gene; V was cut back by 6 bases and J by 4 bases. Germline V gives CDR1 SQVTM, CDR2 ANQGSEA. The CDR3 DNA reads TGCAGCGTCCCTGGACAGGGGTACGAGCAGTACTTC. This translates into CSVPGQGYEQYF.

This clonotype came up a few times. The chain links TRBV20-1 to TRBJ2-7; D is possibly TRBD2 (5 bases). The V gene's germline CDR1 is DFQATT and CDR2 SNEGSKA (reference sequence). The ends were cut back, 3 bases at V and 7 bases at J, with 13 bases in the middle. This CDR3 has 12 amino acids. CDR3: CSASPTSSEQYF. The DNA of the CDR3 is TGCAGTGCTAGCCCTACTAGTTCGGAGCAGTACTTC.

This chain links TRBV7-6 with TRBJ2-4; 8 nucleotides match TRBD1. Losses at the gene ends were 5 bases for V and 1 base for J; bases not matched to a gene: 7. The length of the CDR3 is 16 residues. Germline loops: CDR1 SGHVS, CDR2 FNYEAQ. Here the CDR3 reads CASSPSQGAAKNIQYF. As DNA, the CDR3 is TGTGCCAGCAGCCCGAGCCAGGGGGCGGCCAAAAACATTCAGTACTTC.

The chain employs TRBV2 and TRBJ1-4; TRBD1 matches 8 bases. Per germline, CDR1 SNHLY and CDR2 FYNNEI. The CDR3 loop spans 13 amino acids. J was trimmed by 7 bases and V by 7 bases; bases with no gene match: 5. CDR3 DNA sequence: TGTGCCAGCACCAGGGGGCCAGGTGAAAAACTGTTTTTT. It encodes CASTRGPGEKLFF.

This clonotype was detected ten times or more. J is TRBJ2-3 and V is TRBV5-1, with 7 bases aligning to TRBD1. Germline V gives CDR1 SGHRS, CDR2 YFSETQ. V lost 2 bases and J lost 7; bases outside the gene matches: 13. The CDR3 has 16 residues. The CDR3 region is CASSLNPGQMENTQYF. The CDR3 DNA sequence: TGCGCCAGCAGCTTAAATCCGGGACAGATGGAGAATACGCAGTATTTT.

The rearrangement joins TRBV25-1 to TRBJ2-6; tentative D call: TRBD1 (6 bases). V was pared by 1 base and J by 0 bases, with 7 bases between. CDR3 length equals 16 residues. Germline V lookup: CDR1 MGHDK, CDR2 SYGVNS. CDR3 amino acids: CASSEWTASGANVLTF. CDR3 nucleotides: TGTGCCAGCAGTGAATGGACAGCCTCTGGGGCCAACGTCCTGACTTTC.

The chain links TRBV3-1 to TRBJ2-5, with D possibly being TRBD2 (6 bases). The CDR3 is 14 amino acids. Germline V gene data show CDR1 as LGHDT and CDR2 as YNNKEL (reference sequence). V lost 7 bases, J lost 5 bases, and 17 bases lay in between. CDR3 in amino acids: CASTQELAEETQYF. CDR3 coding DNA: TGTGCCAGCACCCAGGAACTAGCCGAGGAGACCCAGTACTTC.

This clonotype was seen only a few times. V gene TRBV29-1 combines with J gene TRBJ2-1, with D possibly being TRBD1 (7 bases). CDR3 length: 16 residues. Germline lookup yields CDR1 SQVTM and CDR2 ANQGSEA. Between the trimmed V and J ends, which lost 7 bases and 3 bases, there was a span of 22 bases. CDR3 in DNA: TGCAGCGCGTCCAGGGGGGCCAGACTCGTCTACAATGAGCAGTTCTTC. It specifies CSASRGARLVYNEQFF.

This rearrangement joins TRBV20-1 to TRBJ2-3, with D perhaps TRBD1 (7 bases). The V end was cut by 3 bases, the J end by 5 bases, with 18 bases between. The germline V gene encodes CDR1 DFQATT and CDR2 SNEGSKA (reference sequence). This CDR3 region has 15 residues. This CDR3 reads CSASVRLGGEDTQYF. Here the CDR3 DNA reads TGCAGTGCTAGCGTCCGACTAGGGGGCGAAGATACGCAGTATTTT.

About this clonotype: A much bigger clone sits one base away, suggesting this may be a read error. In this CDR3 the conserved last residue, phenylalanine or tryptophan, is missing, so a read error is likely. The chain recombines TRBV5-6 with TRBJ1-2; D remains unclear. CDR3 size: 12 residues. CDR1 and CDR2 from the germline V gene are SGHDT and YYEEEE. Trimming took off 4 bases at V and 5 bases at J, with 9 bases between the two ends. Here the CDR3 reads CASSRDSYGYTL. The CDR3, as DNA: TGTGCCAGCAGCCGCGATAGTTATGGCTACACCCTC.

This clonotype was found a few times. This sequence joins TRBV6-5 and TRBJ2-1; D remains ambiguous. The germline V gene encodes CDR1 MNHEY and CDR2 SVGAGI. Trimming removed 2 bases at V and 0 bases at J, with 5 bases between. CDR3 length: 14 residues. The CDR3 sequence is CASSYRYSYNEQFF. The CDR3 DNA reads TGTGCCAGCAGTTACCGGTACTCCTACAATGAGCAGTTCTTC.

The J gene is TRBJ1-1, the V gene TRBV3-1; tentative D call: TRBD1 (6 bases). The CDR3 spans 15 residues. V lost 1 base and J lost 3, with 12 bases in between. Germline-derived CDR1 and CDR2 are LGHDT and YNNKEL (reference sequence). This CDR3 reads CASSQGWDIYTEAFF. The CDR3 DNA follows: TGTGCCAGCAGCCAAGGTTGGGACATCTACACTGAAGCTTTCTTT. Drawing the rest from reference TRBV3-1 and TRBJ1-1, the complete variable domain is DTAVSQTPKYLVTQMGNDKSIKCEQNLGHDTMYWYKQDSKKFLKIMFSYNNKELIINETVPNRFSPKSPDKAHLNLHINSLELGDSAVYFCASSQGWDIYTEAFFGQGTRLTVV.

A few counts support this clonotype. This rearrangement joins TRBV29-1 to TRBJ2-1; perhaps D is TRBD1 or TRBD2 (6 bases each). Germline V lookup: CDR1 SQVTM, CDR2 ANQGSEA. The CDR3 runs to 14 residues. The V and J ends lost 3 bases and 6 bases respectively, with 15 bases between them. CDR3 loop: CSVDLRGAINEQFF. The CDR3 nucleotides are TGCAGCGTTGATTTGAGGGGGGCCATCAATGAGCAGTTCTTC.

The CDR3 DNA reads TGTGCCAGCAGCCAAGACAGCGGTAGGGCGCGGGAGCAGTACTTC. Translating gives CASSQDSGRAREQYF. The V and J genes are TRBV3-1 and TRBJ2-7, with a weak D call TRBD2 (5 bases). The length of the CDR3 is 15 residues. Trimming shortened V by 0 bases and J by 7 bases, and 16 bases separated the two germline ends. Germline CDR1 reads LGHDT; CDR2 reads YNNKEL (reference sequence).

This clonotype was picked up many times. The V and J genes are TRBV5-1 and TRBJ2-7; 8 bases align to TRBD2. The CDR3 sequence is 14 residues long. V was pared by 4 bases and J by 7 bases, with 10 bases of the junction left unmatched. Germline CDR1 reads SGHRS; CDR2 reads YFSETQ. The CDR3: CASSTTSALVEQYF. The CDR3 nucleotides are TGCGCCAGCAGCACGACTAGCGCCCTTGTAGAGCAGTACTTC.

The chain combines TRBV4-2 with TRBJ2-4; TRBD2 matches 10 bases. The J segment lost 0 bases and the V segment lost 6 bases, leaving 14 bases of the junction unmatched. The CDR3 loop spans 19 amino acids. Germline values: CDR1 LGHNA, CDR2 YNFKEQ. The CDR3 DNA reads as TGTGCCAGCAGTCTCAGTCCCCAACTAGCGGGAAAAGCCAAAAACATTCAGTACTTC. Encoded protein: CASSLSPQLAGKAKNIQYF.

The sample holds a few counts of this clonotype. The chain is built from TRBV6-1 and TRBJ2-7; 7 positions match TRBD1. The germline gives CDR1 MNHNS, CDR2 SASEGT. J lost 3 bases, V lost 5 bases, and 4 bases had no gene match. The CDR3 covers 13 residues. Here the CDR3 DNA reads TGTGCCAGCAGTATCGCAGGGGGCTACGAGCAGTACTTC. It yields the protein CASSIAGGYEQYF.

Turning to this clonotype: At one end the junction does not follow the germline gene, possibly because of a read error. The chain employs TRBV7-7 and TRBJ2-5; 10 bases align to TRBD2. Germline-derived CDR1 and CDR2 are SSHAT and FNYEAQ (reference sequence). The CDR3 is 14 amino acids. CDR3 DNA: TGTGCTAGCAGCCGTAGCGGGAGGAGGGAGACCCAGTACTTC. This translates into CASSRSGRRETQYF.

The chain recombines TRBV24-1 with TRBJ1-2, with D uncertain. Germline V gives CDR1 KGHDR, CDR2 SFDVKD. The V and J ends lost 1 base and 7 bases respectively, with 9 bases between them. The CDR3 contains 13 residues. Here the CDR3 reads CATSDLGDRGYTF. The DNA for the CDR3 is TGTGCCACCAGTGATTTAGGCGACCGTGGCTACACCTTC.

This clonotype has just a few counts. The chain recombines TRBV29-1 with TRBJ2-1; no clear D. The CDR3 has 12 residues. V shed 6 bases and J shed 7 bases, with 13 bases lying between them. Germline V gene sequence: CDR1 SQVTM, CDR2 ANQGSEA. The CDR3 DNA follows: TGCAGCGTGAGGAAACAGAGGAATGAGCAGTTCTTC. Protein sequence: CSVRKQRNEQFF.